This TCR beta chain is from a study of blood T cell repertoires in COVID-19. Study-level information: Collection of acute and convalescent COVID-19 samples took place in the United States, Italy and Spain. The analysed material was cDNA or gDNA that came from T cells, B-cell-depleted T cells, or PBMCs.

Original processing methods: Reference gene primer amplification gave nucleated cell count estimates. The table came from immunoSEQ multiplex PCR; TCRdb's copy has only in-frame clones and leaves some out. V and J calls and clone size come straight from that table; D and trimming were deduced from the DNA. The sample records approximately 150,000 clones, 80% to 90% being singletons. The TCR was taken from a woman aged 45-65 years with acute or convalescent COVID-19. The source material was peripheral blood.

Here the CDR3 reads CASTPRGQFYGYTF. The CDR3 nucleotides read TGTGCCAGCACCCCCCGGGGACAGTTTTATGGCTACACCTTC. The rearrangement links TRBV5-6 to TRBJ1-2, with 7 bases matching TRBD1. The ends lost 6 bases at V and 5 bases at J; junction bases unmatched: 10. The CDR3 runs to 14 residues. From germline, CDR1 is SGHDT and CDR2 YYEEEE. Combining the CDR3 with reference TRBV5-6 and TRBJ1-2 gives the whole variable domain DAGVTQSPTHLIKTRGQQVTLRCSPKSGHDTVSWYQQALGQGPQFIFQYYEEEERQRGNFPDRFSGHQFPNYSSELNVNALLLGDSALYLCASTPRGQFYGYTFGSGTRLTVV.